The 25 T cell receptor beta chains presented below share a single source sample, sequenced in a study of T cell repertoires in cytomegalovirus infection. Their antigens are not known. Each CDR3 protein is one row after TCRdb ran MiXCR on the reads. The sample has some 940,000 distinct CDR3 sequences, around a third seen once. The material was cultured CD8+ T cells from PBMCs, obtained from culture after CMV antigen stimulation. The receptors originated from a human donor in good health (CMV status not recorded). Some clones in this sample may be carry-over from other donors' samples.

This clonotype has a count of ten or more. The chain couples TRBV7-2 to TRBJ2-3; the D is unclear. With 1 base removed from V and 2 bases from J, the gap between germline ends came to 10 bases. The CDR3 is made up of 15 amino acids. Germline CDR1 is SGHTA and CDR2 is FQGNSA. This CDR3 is CASSLDLAYTDTQYF. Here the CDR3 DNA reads TGTGCCAGCAGCTTAGACCTGGCCTACACAGATACGCAGTATTTT.

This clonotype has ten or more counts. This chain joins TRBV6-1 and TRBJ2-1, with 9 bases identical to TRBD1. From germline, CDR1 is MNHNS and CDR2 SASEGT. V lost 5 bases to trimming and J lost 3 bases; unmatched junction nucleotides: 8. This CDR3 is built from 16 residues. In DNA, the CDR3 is TGTGCCAGCAGTCCTCGGCGGGACAGGGACTACAATGAGCAGTTCTTC. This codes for CASSPRRDRDYNEQFF.

The CDR3 sequence: CASSQRGAPRAEAFF. In nucleotides, the CDR3 is TGTGCCAGCAGCCAAAGGGGTGCCCCTCGGGCTGAAGCTTTCTTT. The V call is TRBV4-2, the J call TRBJ1-1; D might be TRBD1 (5 bases). V lost 2 bases to trimming and J lost 6 bases, with 16 bases between them. CDR3 length equals 15 residues. CDR1 and CDR2 (germline): LGHNA, YNFKEQ.

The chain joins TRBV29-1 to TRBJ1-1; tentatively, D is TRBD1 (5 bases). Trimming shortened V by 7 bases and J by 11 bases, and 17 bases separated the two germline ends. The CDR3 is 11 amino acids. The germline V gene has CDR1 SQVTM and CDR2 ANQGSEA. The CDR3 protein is CSGNAGEGAFF. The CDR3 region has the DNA TGCAGCGGGAATGCCGGGGAGGGGGCTTTCTTT.

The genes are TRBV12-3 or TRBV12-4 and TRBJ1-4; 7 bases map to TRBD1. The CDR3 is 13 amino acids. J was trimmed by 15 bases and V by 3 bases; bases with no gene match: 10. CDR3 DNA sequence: TGTGCCAGCAGTTTCGAGGGGGCCTTAGGATTGTTTTTT. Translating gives CASSFEGALGLFF.

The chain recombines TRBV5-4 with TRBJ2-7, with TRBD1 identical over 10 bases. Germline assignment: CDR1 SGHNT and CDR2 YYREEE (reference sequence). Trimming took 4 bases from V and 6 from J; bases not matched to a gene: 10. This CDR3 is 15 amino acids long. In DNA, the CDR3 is TGTGCCAGCAGCGGGGGGGGGACAGGGGCTTCCGAGCAGTACGTC. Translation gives CASSGGGTGASEQYV.

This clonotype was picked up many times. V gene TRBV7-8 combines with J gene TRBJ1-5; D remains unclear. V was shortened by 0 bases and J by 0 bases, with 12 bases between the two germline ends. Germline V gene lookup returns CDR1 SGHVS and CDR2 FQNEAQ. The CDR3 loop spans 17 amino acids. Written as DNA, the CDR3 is TGTGCCAGCAGCTTAGCGTTCGGGGAATATAGCAATCAGCCCCAGCATTTT. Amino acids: CASSLAFGEYSNQPQHF.

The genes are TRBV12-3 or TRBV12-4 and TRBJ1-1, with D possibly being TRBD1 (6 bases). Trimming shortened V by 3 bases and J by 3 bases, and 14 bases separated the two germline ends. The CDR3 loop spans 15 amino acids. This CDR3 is CASSFLGGGDTEAFF. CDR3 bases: TGTGCCAGCAGTTTTTTGGGGGGCGGCGACACTGAAGCTTTCTTT.

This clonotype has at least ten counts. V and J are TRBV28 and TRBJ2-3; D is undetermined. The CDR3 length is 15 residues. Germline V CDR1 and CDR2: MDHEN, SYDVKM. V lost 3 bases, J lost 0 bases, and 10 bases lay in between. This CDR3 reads CASSFQSPSTDTQYF. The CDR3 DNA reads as TGTGCCAGCAGTTTCCAGAGTCCTAGCACAGATACGCAGTATTTT. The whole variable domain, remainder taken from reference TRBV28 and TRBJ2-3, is DVKVTQSSRYLVKRTGEKVFLECVQDMDHENMFWYRQDPGLGLRLIYFSYDVKMKEKGDIPEGYSVSREKKERFSLILESASTNQTSMYLCASSFQSPSTDTQYFGPGTRLTVL.

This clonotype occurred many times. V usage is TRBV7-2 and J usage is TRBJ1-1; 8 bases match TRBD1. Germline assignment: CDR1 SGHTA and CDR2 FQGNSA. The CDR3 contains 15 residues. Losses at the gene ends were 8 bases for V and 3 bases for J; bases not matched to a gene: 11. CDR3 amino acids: CASQRRGRGDTEAFF. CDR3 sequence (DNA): TGTGCCAGCCAACGCAGGGGGCGTGGAGACACTGAAGCTTTCTTT.

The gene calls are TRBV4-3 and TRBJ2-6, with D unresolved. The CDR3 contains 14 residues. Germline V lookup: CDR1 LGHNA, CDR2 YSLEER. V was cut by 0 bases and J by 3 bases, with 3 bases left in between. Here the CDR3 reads CASSQDGGANVLTF. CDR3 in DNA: TGCGCCAGCAGCCAAGATGGTGGGGCCAACGTCCTGACTTTC.

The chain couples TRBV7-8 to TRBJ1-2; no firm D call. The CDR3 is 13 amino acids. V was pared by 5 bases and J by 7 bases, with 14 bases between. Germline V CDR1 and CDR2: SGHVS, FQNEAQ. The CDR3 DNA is TGTGCCAGCAGCGCCAGGAGTCTAGGTGGCTACACCTTC. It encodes CASSARSLGGYTF.

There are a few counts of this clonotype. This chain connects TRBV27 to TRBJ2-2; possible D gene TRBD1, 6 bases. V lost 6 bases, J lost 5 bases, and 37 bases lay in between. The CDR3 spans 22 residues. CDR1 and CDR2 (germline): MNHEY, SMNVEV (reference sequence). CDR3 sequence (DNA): TGTGCCAGCAGCACCGGGACAAAGCGTGTGGGGACCGTACCGCAGGGGACCGGGGAGCTGTTTTTT. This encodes CASSTGTKRVGTVPQGTGELFF.

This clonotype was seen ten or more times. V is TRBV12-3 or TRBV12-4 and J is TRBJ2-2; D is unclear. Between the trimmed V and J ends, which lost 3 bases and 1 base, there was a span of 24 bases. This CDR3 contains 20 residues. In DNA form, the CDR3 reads TGTGCCAGCAGTTTCACTTATGACATATACAAACCCCGGAACACCGGGGAGCTGTTTTTT. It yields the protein CASSFTYDIYKPRNTGELFF.

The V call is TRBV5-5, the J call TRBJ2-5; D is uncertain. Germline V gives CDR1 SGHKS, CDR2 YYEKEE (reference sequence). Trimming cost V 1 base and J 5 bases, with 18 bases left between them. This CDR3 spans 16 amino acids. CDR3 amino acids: CASSLYSWSPGETQYF. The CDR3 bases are TGTGCCAGCAGCTTGTATAGTTGGTCCCCCGGCGAGACCCAGTACTTC.

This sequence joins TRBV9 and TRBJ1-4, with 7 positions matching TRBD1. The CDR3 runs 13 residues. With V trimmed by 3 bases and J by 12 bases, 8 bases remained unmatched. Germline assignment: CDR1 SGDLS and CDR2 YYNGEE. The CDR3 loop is CASSESPGTELFF. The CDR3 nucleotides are TGTGCCAGCAGCGAAAGCCCCGGGACAGAACTGTTTTTT.

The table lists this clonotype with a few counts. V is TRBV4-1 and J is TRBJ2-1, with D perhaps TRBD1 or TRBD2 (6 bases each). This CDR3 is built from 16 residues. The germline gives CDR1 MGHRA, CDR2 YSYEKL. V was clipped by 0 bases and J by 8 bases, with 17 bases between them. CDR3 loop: CASSQEGGPRGYEQFF. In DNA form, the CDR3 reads TGCGCCAGCAGCCAAGAAGGGGGGCCCCGCGGATATGAGCAGTTCTTC.

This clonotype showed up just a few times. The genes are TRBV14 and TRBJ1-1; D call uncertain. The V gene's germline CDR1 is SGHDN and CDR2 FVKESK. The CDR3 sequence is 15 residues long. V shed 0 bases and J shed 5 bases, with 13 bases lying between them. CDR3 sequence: CASSQDRRLWTEAFF. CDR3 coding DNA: TGTGCCAGCAGCCAAGATCGCAGGTTGTGGACTGAAGCTTTCTTT.

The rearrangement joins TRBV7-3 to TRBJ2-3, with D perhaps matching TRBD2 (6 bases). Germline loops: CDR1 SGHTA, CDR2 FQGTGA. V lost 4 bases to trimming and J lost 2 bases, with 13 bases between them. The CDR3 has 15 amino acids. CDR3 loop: CASSSTRDSTDTQYF. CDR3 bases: TGTGCCAGCAGCTCGACACGGGACTCCACAGATACGCAGTATTTT.

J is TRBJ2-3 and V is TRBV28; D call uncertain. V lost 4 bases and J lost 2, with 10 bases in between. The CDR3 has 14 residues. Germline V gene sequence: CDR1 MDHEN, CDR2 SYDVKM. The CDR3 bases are TGTGCCAGCAGTTCCGAGATGGTCACAGATACGCAGTATTTT. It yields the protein CASSSEMVTDTQYF.

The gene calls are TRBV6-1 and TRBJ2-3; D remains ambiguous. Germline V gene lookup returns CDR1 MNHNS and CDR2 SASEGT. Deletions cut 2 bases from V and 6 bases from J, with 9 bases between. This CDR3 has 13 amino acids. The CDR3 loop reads CASSEYVLDTQYF. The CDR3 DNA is TGTGCCAGCAGTGAATATGTGTTGGATACGCAGTATTTT.

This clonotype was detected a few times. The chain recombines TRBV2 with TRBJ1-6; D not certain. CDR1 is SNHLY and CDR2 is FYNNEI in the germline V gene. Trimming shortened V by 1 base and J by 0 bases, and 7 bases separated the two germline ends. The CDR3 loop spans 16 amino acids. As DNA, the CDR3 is TGTGCCAGCAGTGAAGGGTTGAGCTCCTATAATTCACCCCTCCACTTT. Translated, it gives CASSEGLSSYNSPLHF.

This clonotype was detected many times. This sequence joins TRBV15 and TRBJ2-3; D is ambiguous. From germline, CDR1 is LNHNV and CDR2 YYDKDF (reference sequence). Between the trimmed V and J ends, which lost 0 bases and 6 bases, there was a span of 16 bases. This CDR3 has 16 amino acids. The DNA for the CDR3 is TGTGCCACCAGCAGAGAGGGCACACTGCGAGGTGATACGCAGTATTTT. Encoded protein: CATSREGTLRGDTQYF.

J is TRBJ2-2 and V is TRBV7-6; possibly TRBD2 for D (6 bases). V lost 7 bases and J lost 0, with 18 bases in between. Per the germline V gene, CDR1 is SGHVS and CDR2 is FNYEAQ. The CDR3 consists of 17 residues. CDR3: CASTGGSPTPNTGELFF. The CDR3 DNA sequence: TGTGCCAGCACCGGGGGATCTCCCACCCCGAACACCGGGGAGCTGTTTTTT.

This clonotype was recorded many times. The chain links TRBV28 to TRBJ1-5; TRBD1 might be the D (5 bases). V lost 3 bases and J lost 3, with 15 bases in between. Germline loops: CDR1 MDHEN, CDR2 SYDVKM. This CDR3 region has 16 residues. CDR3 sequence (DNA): TGTGCCAGCAGTTTTTCTTACCGGGGCTTCAATCAGCCCCAGCATTTT. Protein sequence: CASSFSYRGFNQPQHF.